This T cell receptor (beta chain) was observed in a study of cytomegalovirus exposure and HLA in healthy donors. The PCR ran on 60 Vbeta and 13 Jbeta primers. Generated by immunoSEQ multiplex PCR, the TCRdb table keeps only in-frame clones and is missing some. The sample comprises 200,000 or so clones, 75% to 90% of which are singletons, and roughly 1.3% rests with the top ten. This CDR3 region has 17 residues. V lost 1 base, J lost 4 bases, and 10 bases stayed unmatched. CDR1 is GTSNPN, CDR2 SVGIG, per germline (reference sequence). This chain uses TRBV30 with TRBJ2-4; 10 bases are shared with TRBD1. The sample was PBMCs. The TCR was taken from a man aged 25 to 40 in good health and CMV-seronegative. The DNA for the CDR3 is TGTGCCTGGAGTGCGGGACAGGGGTGGATGGGGAAAAACATTCAGTACTTC. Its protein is CAWSAGQGWMGKNIQYF.